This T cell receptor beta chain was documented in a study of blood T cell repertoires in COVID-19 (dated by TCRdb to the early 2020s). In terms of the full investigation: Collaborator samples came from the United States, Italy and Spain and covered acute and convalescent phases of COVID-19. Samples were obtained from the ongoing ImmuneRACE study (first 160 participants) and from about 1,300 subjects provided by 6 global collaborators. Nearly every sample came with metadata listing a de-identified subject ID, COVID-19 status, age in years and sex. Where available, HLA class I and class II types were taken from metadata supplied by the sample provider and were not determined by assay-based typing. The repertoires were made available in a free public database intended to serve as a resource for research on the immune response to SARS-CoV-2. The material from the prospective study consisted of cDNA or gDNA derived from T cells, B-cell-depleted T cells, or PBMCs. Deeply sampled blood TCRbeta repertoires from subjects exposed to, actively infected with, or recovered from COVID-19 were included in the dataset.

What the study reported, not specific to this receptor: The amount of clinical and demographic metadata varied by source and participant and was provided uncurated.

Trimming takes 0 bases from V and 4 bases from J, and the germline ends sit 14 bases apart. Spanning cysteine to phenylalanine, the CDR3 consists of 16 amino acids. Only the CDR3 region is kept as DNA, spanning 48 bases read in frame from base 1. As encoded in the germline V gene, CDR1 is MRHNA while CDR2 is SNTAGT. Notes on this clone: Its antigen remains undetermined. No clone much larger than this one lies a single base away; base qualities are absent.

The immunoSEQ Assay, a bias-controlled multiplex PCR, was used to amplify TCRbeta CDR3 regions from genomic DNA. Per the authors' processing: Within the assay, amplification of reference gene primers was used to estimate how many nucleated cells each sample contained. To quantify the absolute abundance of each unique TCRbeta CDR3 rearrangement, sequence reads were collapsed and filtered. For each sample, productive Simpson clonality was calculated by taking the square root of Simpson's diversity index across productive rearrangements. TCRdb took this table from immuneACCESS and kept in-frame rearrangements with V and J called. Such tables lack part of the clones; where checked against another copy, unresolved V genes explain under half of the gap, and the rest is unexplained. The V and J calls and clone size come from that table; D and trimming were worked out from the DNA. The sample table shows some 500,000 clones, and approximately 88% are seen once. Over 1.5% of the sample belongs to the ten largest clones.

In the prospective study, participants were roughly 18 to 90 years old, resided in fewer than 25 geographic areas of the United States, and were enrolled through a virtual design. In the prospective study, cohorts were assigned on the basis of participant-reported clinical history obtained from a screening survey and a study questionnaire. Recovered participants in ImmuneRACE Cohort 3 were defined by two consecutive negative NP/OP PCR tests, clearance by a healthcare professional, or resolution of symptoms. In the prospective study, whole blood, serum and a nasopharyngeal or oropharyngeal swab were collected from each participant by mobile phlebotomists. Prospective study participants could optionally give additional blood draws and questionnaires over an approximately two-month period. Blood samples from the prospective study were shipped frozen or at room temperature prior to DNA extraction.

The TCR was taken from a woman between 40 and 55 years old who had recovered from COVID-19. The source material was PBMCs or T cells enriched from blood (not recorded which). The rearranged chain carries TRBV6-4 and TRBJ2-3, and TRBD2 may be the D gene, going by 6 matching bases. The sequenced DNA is TGTGCCAGCAGTGACTCGACGGGACTCTCTCCAGATACGCAGTATTTT. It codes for CASSDSTGLSPDTQYF.